The clone carrying this T cell receptor beta chain showed up many times. Antigen: not known. Unmatched junction bases numbered 17, after V lost 2 bases and J lost 2 bases. The germline CDR1 and CDR2 sequences are SGHTA and FQGTGA. This CDR3 is built from 20 residues. This entry belongs to a study of glioma-infiltrating T cells. Study-wide results and limits: Above-expected tissue-blood divergence occurred in all gliomas, most in low-grade ones. Only very few CDR3 sequences appeared in both tissue and blood.

The iRepertoire nested amplicon-rescue multiplex PCR amplified TCR alpha and beta CDR3s from RNA. One-step reverse transcription and amplification started from approximately 100-400 ng of tissue mRNA or PBMC total RNA. TCRdb reanalysed the multiplex PCR reads using MiXCR and keeps one entry per CDR3 protein. The sample shows approximately 100,000 distinct CDR3 sequences, less than 30% of them seen only once. This sequence originates from a human donor with low-grade glioma or glioblastoma, undergoing nonglioma brain surgery, or in good health (not recorded which). Sequencing used glioma tissue, nonneoplastic brain tissue, or PBMCs (not recorded which). J is TRBJ2-5 and V is TRBV7-3, with 10 bases that match TRBD2. The CDR3 here is CASSLFGGSFLAGEQETQYF. In nucleotides, the CDR3 is TGTGCCAGCAGCTTATTCGGCGGGTCGTTCCTAGCGGGAGAGCAAGAGACCCAGTACTTC.